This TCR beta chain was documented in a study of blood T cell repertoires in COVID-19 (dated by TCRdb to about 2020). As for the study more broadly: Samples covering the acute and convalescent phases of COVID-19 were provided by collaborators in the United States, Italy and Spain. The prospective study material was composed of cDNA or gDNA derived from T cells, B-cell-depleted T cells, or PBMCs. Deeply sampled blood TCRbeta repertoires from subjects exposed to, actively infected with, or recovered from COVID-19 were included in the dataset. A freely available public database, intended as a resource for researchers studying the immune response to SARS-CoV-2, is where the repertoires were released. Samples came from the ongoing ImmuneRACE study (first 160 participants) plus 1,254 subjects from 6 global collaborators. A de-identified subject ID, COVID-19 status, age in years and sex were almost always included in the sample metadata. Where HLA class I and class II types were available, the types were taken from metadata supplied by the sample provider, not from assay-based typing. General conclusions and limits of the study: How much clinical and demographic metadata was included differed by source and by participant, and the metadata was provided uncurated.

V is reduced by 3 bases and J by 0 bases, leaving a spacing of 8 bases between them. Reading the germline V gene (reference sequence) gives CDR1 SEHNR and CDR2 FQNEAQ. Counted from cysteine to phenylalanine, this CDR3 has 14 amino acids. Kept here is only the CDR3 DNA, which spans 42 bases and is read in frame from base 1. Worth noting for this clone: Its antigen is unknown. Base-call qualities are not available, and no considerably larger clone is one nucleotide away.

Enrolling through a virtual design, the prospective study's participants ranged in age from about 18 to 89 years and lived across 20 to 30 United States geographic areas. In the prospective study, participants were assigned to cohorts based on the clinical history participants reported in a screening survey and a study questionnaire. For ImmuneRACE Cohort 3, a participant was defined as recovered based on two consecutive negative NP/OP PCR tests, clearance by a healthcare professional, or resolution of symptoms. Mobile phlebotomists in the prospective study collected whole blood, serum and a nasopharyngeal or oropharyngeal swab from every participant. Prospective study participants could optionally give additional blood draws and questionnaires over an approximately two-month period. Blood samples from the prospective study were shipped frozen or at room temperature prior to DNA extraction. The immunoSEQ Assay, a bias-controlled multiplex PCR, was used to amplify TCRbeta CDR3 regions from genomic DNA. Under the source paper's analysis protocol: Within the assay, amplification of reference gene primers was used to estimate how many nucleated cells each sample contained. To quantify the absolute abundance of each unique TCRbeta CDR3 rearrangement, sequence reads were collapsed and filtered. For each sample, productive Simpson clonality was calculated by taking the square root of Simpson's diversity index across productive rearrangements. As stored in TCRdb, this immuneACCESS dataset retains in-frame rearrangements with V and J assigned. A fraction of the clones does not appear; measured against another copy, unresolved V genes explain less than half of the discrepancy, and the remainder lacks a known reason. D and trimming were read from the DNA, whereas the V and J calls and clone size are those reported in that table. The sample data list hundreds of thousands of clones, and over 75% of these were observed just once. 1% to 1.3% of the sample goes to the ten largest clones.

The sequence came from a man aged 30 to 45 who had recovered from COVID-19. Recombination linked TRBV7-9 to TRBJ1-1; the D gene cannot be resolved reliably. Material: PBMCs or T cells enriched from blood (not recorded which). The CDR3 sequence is CASSLEAVNTEAFF. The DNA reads TGTGCCAGCAGCTTGGAAGCGGTGAACACTGAAGCTTTCTTT.